A selection of T cell receptor beta chains follows, all from one sample in a study of blood T cell repertoires in COVID-19. Sequenced by immunoSEQ multiplex PCR; TCRdb stores in-frame clones only, minus some. The sample has some 200,000 clones; 87% are singletons. Sequenced material: peripheral blood. All receptors come from a man between 18 and 29 years old with active or convalescent COVID-19. The CDR3 runs from the conserved cysteine through the conserved F or W. Each record gives: J gene, V gene, CDR3 length, clone size, D gene, CDR3 DNA, CDR3 protein. D genes are given only for firm matches. Clone size is shown for a subset of rows, as once, few, many or a class of expanded clone.

TRBJ2-7,TRBV19,15,NA,TRBD2,TGTGCCAGTAGTTTTTCTAGCGGGGAAACCTACGAGCAGTACTTC,CASSFSSGETYEQYF
TRBJ2-2,TRBV7-9,15,NA,NA,TGTGCCAGCACGTCGTGGGGGGCGAACACCGGGGAGCTGTTTTTT,CASTSWGANTGELFF
TRBJ2-5,TRBV7-2,18,NA,TRBD2,TGTGCCAGCAGCCGCAGCGGGGGGGCATCGTCCCTGATCGAGACCCAGTACTTC,CASSRSGGASSLIETQYF
TRBJ2-5,TRBV2,16,NA,NA,TGTGCCAGCAGTGAAGAGTCCCAGATTCGGGGGGAGACCCAGTACTTC,CASSEESQIRGETQYF
TRBJ2-3,TRBV7-9,11,NA,NA,TGTGCCAGCAGCGCGGGGGCTACGCAGTATTTT,CASSAGATQYF
TRBJ1-2,TRBV6-4,12,NA,NA,TGTGCCAGCAGTGACACCGGGAACGGCTACACCTTC,CASSDTGNGYTF
TRBJ2-3,TRBV5-4,14,NA,NA,TGTGCCAGCAGCCCCGGGGGGCTCAGGGATACGCAGTATTTT,CASSPGGLRDTQYF
TRBJ1-2,TRBV28,13,NA,NA,TGTGCCAGCAGTTCACGGGTCAACTATGGCTACACCTTC,CASSSRVNYGYTF
TRBJ2-1,TRBV9,19,NA,TRBD2,TGTGCCAGCAGCGTAGCTCAAGGGACTAGCGGGACACCGGGAAATGAGCAGTTCTTC,CASSVAQGTSGTPGNEQFF
TRBJ2-2,TRBV6-5,15,NA,NA,TGTGCCAGCAGTTACGAGGGGGAGAACACCGGGGAGCTGTTTTTT,CASSYEGENTGELFF
TRBJ2-5,TRBV6-5,12,NA,NA,TGTGCCAGCAGTTTTACAGGGGGGGATTTGTACTTC,CASSFTGGDLYF
TRBJ1-1,TRBV6-5,11,NA,TRBD1,TGTGCCGTCCAGACAGGGAGGACAGCTTTCTTT,CAVQTGRTAFF
TRBJ1-3,TRBV7-3,16,NA,NA,TGTGCCAGCAGCCCGCTGGCCAGAAACTCTGGAAACACCATATATTTT,CASSPLARNSGNTIYF
TRBJ1-2,TRBV7-9,15,once,TRBD1,TGTGCCAGCAGCTCGACAGGGGGGCGGAACTATGGCTACACCTTC,CASSSTGGRNYGYTF
TRBJ2-3,TRBV11-1,14,NA,NA,TGTGCCAGCACCGACAGCCTCAGCACAGATACGCAGTATTTT,CASTDSLSTDTQYF
TRBJ1-2,TRBV28,14,few,NA,TGTGCTATCAGCCCCGGGGGGCGGTCCTATGGCTACACCTTC,CAISPGGRSYGYTF
TRBJ2-5,TRBV11-3,17,few,TRBD2,TGTGCCAGCAGCTTACTACTAGCGGGAGGGGGTCAAGAGACCCAGTACTTC,CASSLLLAGGGQETQYF
TRBJ2-5,TRBV4-1,15,few,NA,TGCGCCAGCAGCCAAGATGGGACAACCCAAGAGACCCAGTACTTC,CASSQDGTTQETQYF
TRBJ2-5,TRBV7-2,15,NA,TRBD2,TGTGCCAGCAGCTCAGGACCACTAGCGGGAGAGACCCAGTACTTC,CASSSGPLAGETQYF
TRBJ1-4,TRBV18,15,NA,NA,TGTGCCAGCTCACCTGCCCGGGTGCCGGGGGAAAAACTGTTTTTT,CASSPARVPGEKLFF
TRBJ2-7,TRBV6-2/TRBV6-3,16,NA,NA,TGTGCCAGCAGTTACTCCGGGATTTATTCCGACTACGAGCAGTACTTC,CASSYSGIYSDYEQYF
TRBJ1-2,TRBV20-1,10,NA,NA,TGCAGTGCTCTATCAAAAGACTTCACCTTC,CSALSKDFTF
TRBJ2-3,TRBV11-3,12,NA,NA,TGTGCCAGCAGCATGCCAGGGGATACGCAGTATTTT,CASSMPGDTQYF
TRBJ2-1,TRBV4-1,12,NA,NA,TGCGCCAGCAGCCAAGGCCTAAATGAGCAGTTCTTC,CASSQGLNEQFF
TRBJ2-7,TRBV21-1,17,NA,NA,TGTGCCAGCAGCAAAGTTCCCCGGGACTCGCGCTACTACGAGCAGTACTTC,CASSKVPRDSRYYEQYF
TRBJ1-5,TRBV7-2,15,once,NA,TGTGCCAGCAGCTTAGCTGGGCAGAATAATCAGCCCCAGCATTTT,CASSLAGQNNQPQHF
TRBJ2-1,TRBV5-5,15,NA,NA,TGTGCCAGCAGCTGGGACACTAGCTCCTACAATGAGCAGTTCTTC,CASSWDTSSYNEQFF
TRBJ2-1,TRBV9,14,once,NA,TGTGCCAGCAGCGTAGGCGGGAATAACAATGAGCAGTTCTTC,CASSVGGNNNEQFF
TRBJ2-3,TRBV19,11,NA,NA,TGTGCCAGTAGGGTCGGGGATACGCAGTATTTT,CASRVGDTQYF
TRBJ2-1,TRBV9,19,NA,TRBD1,TGTGCCAGCAGCGTAGTGCCGATCCAATTACAGGGGGCAAGGAATGAGCAGTTCTTC,CASSVVPIQLQGARNEQFF
TRBJ1-5,TRBV6-5,15,NA,TRBD1,TGTGCCAGCGAGCCTGGGACAGGGCCTAATCAGCCCCAGCATTTT,CASEPGTGPNQPQHF
TRBJ2-3,TRBV5-6,15,few,NA,TGTGCCAGCAGCTTGGGGAGTTTTCGCACAGATACGCAGTATTTT,CASSLGSFRTDTQYF
TRBJ1-1,TRBV10-2,14,NA,NA,TGCGCCAGCAGTGAGCTCCGGGAGAGGGCTGGGCGGTTCTTT,CASSELRERAGRFF
TRBJ1-1,TRBV10-2,15,NA,TRBD1,TGCGCCAGCAGACTCGAGGACAGGGGGCAAACTGAAGCTTTCTTT,CASRLEDRGQTEAFF
TRBJ1-4,TRBV6-5,15,few,TRBD1,TGTGCCAGCAGGGTTCCCGGGACAGGGGGCGAAAAACTGTTTTTT,CASRVPGTGGEKLFF
TRBJ2-2,TRBV5-4,13,NA,NA,TGTGCCAGCAGCCCGTTTTACACCGGGGAGCTGTTTTTT,CASSPFYTGELFF
TRBJ2-1,TRBV12-3/TRBV12-4,13,NA,NA,TGTGCCAGCAATCCAGGGGCTAAAGATGAGCAGTTCTTC,CASNPGAKDEQFF
TRBJ1-5,TRBV3-1/TRBV3-2,15,NA,NA,TGTGCCAGCAGCCAAGGCGCGATTCCCAATCAGCCCCAGCATTTT,CASSQGAIPNQPQHF
TRBJ1-1,TRBV20-1,14,NA,NA,TGCAGTGCTAGTTACGGACAGAGGAACACTGAAGCTTTCTTT,CSASYGQRNTEAFF
TRBJ1-1,TRBV5-1,16,NA,NA,TGCGCCAGCAGCTTCTATCTGGCAGGGGCGAACACTGAAGCTTTCTTT,CASSFYLAGANTEAFF
TRBJ1-2,TRBV30,11,NA,NA,TGTGCCTGGAGTATGGAGGGTGGCTACACCTTC,CAWSMEGGYTF
TRBJ1-6,TRBV3-1/TRBV3-2,14,NA,NA,TGTGCCAGCAGCCTAATGGCAAACCATTCACCCCTCCACTTT,CASSLMANHSPLHF
TRBJ1-1,TRBV4-1,18,once,NA,TGCGCCAGCAGCCAAGACATCGAGCCGGGTCGAATGAACACTGAAGCTTTCTTT,CASSQDIEPGRMNTEAFF
TRBJ2-7,TRBV7-2,14,NA,TRBD2,TGTGCCAGCAGCCGGAAGCGGGACCCCTACGAGCAGTACTTC,CASSRKRDPYEQYF
TRBJ1-1,TRBV19,15,NA,TRBD1,TGTGCCAGTAGATGGACAGGGGGCGCGGGGACTGAAGCTTTCTTT,CASRWTGGAGTEAFF
TRBJ1-5,TRBV6-6,16,NA,TRBD1,TGTGCCAGCACCCCTCAGGCAGGGGGCCAAAATCAGCCCCAGCATTTT,CASTPQAGGQNQPQHF
TRBJ2-3,TRBV5-1,13,NA,NA,TGCGCCAGCAGCTTGGGAACACCAGATACGCAGTATTTT,CASSLGTPDTQYF
TRBJ1-1,TRBV5-1,15,NA,TRBD1,TGCGCCAGCAGTGTTCGTGCAGGGGGGAACACTGAAGCTTTCTTT,CASSVRAGGNTEAFF
TRBJ2-5,TRBV3-1/TRBV3-2,12,NA,NA,TGTGCCAGCAGCCATATACAAGAGACCCAGTACTTC,CASSHIQETQYF
TRBJ2-3,TRBV19,13,NA,NA,TGTGCCAGTAGTTCGCGGACTGAATATACGCAGTATTTT,CASSSRTEYTQYF
TRBJ1-4,TRBV6-5,14,few,NA,TGTGCCAGCAGTATCGACTCAACTAATGAAAAACTGTTTTTT,CASSIDSTNEKLFF
TRBJ2-4,TRBV29-1,12,NA,NA,TGCAGCGCCCAAGGAGGTTGGGACATTCAGTACTTC,CSAQGGWDIQYF
TRBJ2-1,TRBV24-1,15,NA,TRBD2,TGTGCCACCAGTGAGTGGACTAGCGGGCAGAATGAGCAGTTCTTC,CATSEWTSGQNEQFF
TRBJ1-2,TRBV13,12,NA,NA,TGTGCCAGCAGCGCGACAGATTATGGCTACACCTTC,CASSATDYGYTF
TRBJ2-7,TRBV7-2,15,NA,NA,TGTGCCAGCAGCCCGATCCACAGTAGCTCCTACGAGCAGTACTTC,CASSPIHSSSYEQYF
TRBJ1-6,TRBV27,15,NA,TRBD1,TGTGCCAGCAGTTTATGGCAGGGGGCTGGGTCACCCCTCCACTTT,CASSLWQGAGSPLHF
TRBJ1-2,TRBV6-5,12,NA,NA,TGTGCCAGCACGTCTGGGGGCCGGGGCTACACCTTC,CASTSGGRGYTF
TRBJ2-1,TRBV5-1,16,NA,NA,TGCGCCAGCAGCCAGGGACTTGCGTCCGCCTACAATGAGCAGTTCTTC,CASSQGLASAYNEQFF
TRBJ2-1,TRBV2,16,NA,NA,TGTGCCACCCCGCATTGGGGCAGCCTATCCTACAATGAGCAGTTCTTC,CATPHWGSLSYNEQFF
TRBJ1-6,TRBV27,17,NA,TRBD1,TGTGCCAGCAGTTTAAAGTTGGGACAGTACTATAATTCACCCCTCCACTTT,CASSLKLGQYYNSPLHF